This T cell receptor beta chain was sequenced during a study of human T cells and chemical hapten exposure (dated by TCRdb to about 2021). Background on the whole study: For sensitization, 2% DPC in acetone was applied to a 2 cm by 2 cm area of upper inner arm skin. Most of the patients in the cohort were female, and the cohort covered alopecia areata with under or over 50% scalp involvement, alopecia totalis and alopecia universalis. Patch testing on the upper back used Finn chambers containing 0.01% DPC, with scoring done after 6 days according to International Contact Dermatitis Research Group standards. Patient blood was sampled pre-sensitization (week 0) and at 2, 6 and about 24 weeks after DPC sensitization. Libraries were combined into a pool for sequencing, and differences in TCR yield between samples came mainly from small differences in library volumes within the pool. Throughout the study period of roughly five months, patients also received therapeutic DPC doses to the scalp every week. Peripheral blood TCR repertoire changes were tracked in vivo in alopecia patients during primary and secondary sensitization to the hapten diphenylcyclopropenone (DPC). For TCR sequencing, blood came from 25 to 35 alopecia patients at anywhere from one to four time points (pre-sensitization, 2, 6 and 24 weeks).

The time point label here, explained by the study, means: pre-sensitization, week 0. This specimen's treatment or condition label, per the study, means: therapeutic diphenylcyclopropenone sensitization with weekly scalp DPC. At every patch-test visit, the blood draw took place before the patch test was put on. Eligible patients were aged 18 to 70, diagnosed with alopecia, deemed suitable for DPC therapy, and excluded if pregnant. Total RNA was extracted from unfractionated whole blood collected in Tempus Blood RNA tubes. The germline V gene provides CDR1 MGHDK and CDR2 SYGVNS. The CDR3, from cysteine to phenylalanine, totals 14 residues. Only CDR3 DNA is held: 42 bases, read in frame from base 1. V drops 3 bases and J drops 3 bases, leaving 12 bases in between. To prepare the library, RACE was applied. Sequencing instrument: NextSeq 500. During library preparation, unique molecular identifiers were attached to individual cDNA molecules so that TCRs could be counted quantitatively and reproducibly. Both TCR alpha and TCR beta chains were sequenced from each blood RNA sample. Turning to the authors' computational methods: A median of around 100,000 TCRs per sample was observed, with a range of about 23,224 to 700,000. V, J and CDR3 annotation of the TCR reads was carried out using the Decombinator software suite. To make PS versus PT1 abundance plots, every sample was subsampled to the same number of TCRs (28,000). Expanded TCRs were defined as absent before sensitization and observed at least eight times at the 2-week time point. TCRdb applied fastp at Q25 and MiXCR to the public reads, then kept only in-frame beta chains. Rows merge per CDR3 protein into single entries with the most common DNA and genes. TCRdb, not the original authors, processed these V and J calls. Present in this sample are about 60,000 distinct CDR3 sequences, around 11% of which were seen just once. In total, the top ten clones hold around 3.9% of the sample.

General study outcomes and caveats: Because all patients had alopecia, a presumed autoimmune disease, the immune response of the patients might differ from that of healthy individuals. The number of TCRs above 1 in 1000 frequency did not change with DPC sensitization; there was no evidence of global repertoire structure alterations. After repeated subsampling, changes were observed in the strength of the expansion versus patch-test correlation and in the threshold at which the correlation became significant. The number of PT1 expanded TCRs positively correlated with patch test score, significant at thresholds 8, 16 and 32 but not 4. Expanded TCRs formed significantly more large CDR3 similarity clusters than pre-sensitization or healthy control sets, consistent with antigen-driven responses.

Of note for this clonotype: Its antigen target is currently unknown. Qualities for individual bases were not recorded, and no much larger clone is one base off.

The rearrangement combines TRBV25-1 with TRBJ2-7; TRBD1 is perhaps the D gene, given 6 matching bases. This sample comprised whole blood, obtained in connection with sensitization to the hapten diphenylcyclopropenone (DPC). The clonotype was recovered from a woman between 35 and 50 years old with alopecia areata. Some clones in this sample may be carry-over from other donors' samples. The DNA is TGTGCCAGCAGTGATCCCAAACAGGGCTACGAGCAGTACTTC. Its amino acids are CASSDPKQGYEQYF.